This TCR beta chain was obtained from a study of shared clonotypes between healthy human individuals. Overall study context: The donors, two women and a few men, were aged 18 to 49.

Study results and caveats: Clonotype sharing among donors was thought likely to change with sequencing depth. Sampling involved blood alone; tissue repertoires likely differ.

Ten immunoSEQ deep assay plates held the unsorted PBMC DNA. Profiling relied on immunoSEQ multiplex PCR, and the TCRdb table lists in-frame clones only, not all of them. The sample consists of about half a million clones, 81% of them appearing once. The V end was cut by 7 bases, the J end by 5 bases, with 8 bases between. Germline CDR1 reads SGHAT; CDR2 reads FQNNGV. This CDR3 region has 11 residues. This clone was detected a few times. No antigen is known for it. This TCR came from a woman aged 40 to 50 in good health. Some clones in this sample may be carry-over from other donors' samples. Input material: PBMCs. The J gene is TRBJ2-5, the V gene TRBV11-2; maybe TRBD2 (6 bases). CDR3 loop: CASTRGETQYF. The CDR3 DNA follows: TGTGCCAGCACCCGGGGGGAGACCCAGTACTTC.